This is a list of T cell receptor beta chains from one sample in a study of OX40 agonist ivuxolimab in advanced cancers. Generated by immunoSEQ multiplex PCR, the TCRdb table keeps only in-frame clones and is missing some. The data contain about 81,000 clones, approximately 90% of them singletons. The specimen comprised CD4+ or CD8+ T cells sorted from blood, sampled in a trial of the OX40 agonist ivuxolimab. The receptor set was obtained from an adult with an advanced solid tumor such as melanoma, head and neck, liver or kidney cancer. CDR3s include the opening cysteine and the closing phenylalanine or tryptophan. Fields, in order: clone size, D gene, V gene, J gene, CDR3 protein, CDR3 DNA. The D gene is left open where the match is weak. Size values are once, few and many counts, or a class for expanded clones, and some rows have none.

size: .
D: .
V: TRBV11-3
J: TRBJ2-2
CDR3: CASSPETGELFF
DNA: TGTGCCAGCAGCCCCGAGACCGGGGAGCTGTTTTTT

size: .
D: TRBD1
V: TRBV19
J: TRBJ2-7
CDR3: CASSRPGQLYEQYF
DNA: TGTGCCAGTAGTCGGCCGGGACAGTTATACGAGCAGTACTTC

size: .
D: .
V: TRBV2
J: TRBJ2-3
CDR3: CASSEADTQYF
DNA: TGTGCCAGCAGTGAAGCAGATACGCAGTATTTT

size: .
D: .
V: TRBV7-9
J: TRBJ2-3
CDR3: CASTSRGDTDTQYF
DNA: TGTGCCAGCACCTCCCGGGGTGACACAGATACGCAGTATTTT

size: medium-sized
D: .
V: TRBV6-1
J: TRBJ1-6
CDR3: CASSEEGSIHSPLHF
DNA: TGTGCCAGCAGTGAAGAGGGGAGTATCCATTCACCCCTCCACTTT

size: .
D: .
V: TRBV18
J: TRBJ2-4
CDR3: CASSPPQGENIQYF
DNA: TGTGCCAGCTCACCACCCCAGGGTGAAAACATTCAGTACTTC

size: .
D: .
V: TRBV5-1
J: TRBJ2-3
CDR3: CASSLDINPGTVDTQYF
DNA: TGCGCCAGCAGCTTAGATATTAACCCTGGGACCGTAGATACGCAGTATTTT

size: .
D: .
V: TRBV18
J: TRBJ1-6
CDR3: CASSLGAEDSPLHF
DNA: TGTGCCAGCTCACTAGGGGCTGAGGACTCACCCCTCCACTTT

size: .
D: .
V: TRBV7-2
J: TRBJ1-4
CDR3: CASSPLGRGEKLFF
DNA: TGTGCCAGCAGCCCCTTGGGGAGGGGTGAAAAACTGTTTTTT

size: .
D: .
V: TRBV6-5
J: TRBJ1-1
CDR3: CAALAGETEAFF
DNA: TGTGCCGCCCTGGCAGGGGAAACTGAAGCTTTCTTT

size: few
D: .
V: TRBV2
J: TRBJ1-2
CDR3: CASSEGSVPPHGYTF
DNA: TGTGCCAGCAGTGAAGGTAGCGTTCCACCACATGGCTACACCTTC

size: once
D: TRBD1
V: TRBV25-1
J: TRBJ1-1
CDR3: CASSFTGGRKAFF
DNA: TGTGCCAGCAGTTTTACAGGGGGCCGTAAAGCTTTCTTT

size: .
D: TRBD1
V: TRBV29-1
J: TRBJ1-1
CDR3: CSVGDRGGTEAFF
DNA: TGCAGCGTGGGGGACAGGGGAGGTACTGAAGCTTTCTTT

size: .
D: .
V: TRBV4-3
J: TRBJ1-5
CDR3: CASSLSFGQPQHF
DNA: TGCGCCAGCAGCTTGAGCTTCGGTCAGCCCCAGCATTTT

size: .
D: TRBD1
V: TRBV6-1
J: TRBJ1-2
CDR3: CASSGGFTGGYGYTF
DNA: TGTGCCAGCAGTGGCGGATTCACAGGGGGCTATGGCTACACCTTC

size: .
D: TRBD2
V: TRBV11-2
J: TRBJ2-1
CDR3: CASSLVAGGRYEQFF
DNA: TGTGCCAGCAGCTTAGTAGCGGGGGGGCGGTATGAGCAGTTCTTC

size: .
D: .
V: TRBV19
J: TRBJ2-4
CDR3: CASSIAGGAGGIQYF
DNA: TGTGCCAGTAGTATAGCTGGGGGGGCCGGCGGCATTCAGTACTTC

size: .
D: TRBD1
V: TRBV18
J: TRBJ2-7
CDR3: CASSPGTGSYEQYF
DNA: TGTGCCAGCTCACCAGGGACAGGGTCCTACGAGCAGTACTTC

size: .
D: .
V: TRBV5-1
J: TRBJ1-5
CDR3: CASSRDPVDDQPQHF
DNA: TGCGCCAGCAGCCGGGACCCCGTGGATGATCAGCCCCAGCATTTT

size: .
D: .
V: TRBV6-5
J: TRBJ1-1
CDR3: CASKKDGSEAFF
DNA: TGTGCCAGCAAAAAGGACGGCTCTGAAGCTTTCTTT

size: .
D: .
V: TRBV7-8
J: TRBJ2-6
CDR3: CASSFLTGGDSGANVLTF
DNA: TGTGCCAGCAGCTTTTTAACCGGAGGAGACTCTGGGGCCAACGTCCTGACTTTC

size: .
D: TRBD1
V: TRBV5-1
J: TRBJ1-2
CDR3: CASRRGQGKGYTF
DNA: TGTGCCAGCAGGAGGGGACAGGGGAAAGGCTACACCTTC

size: .
D: .
V: TRBV2
J: TRBJ2-5
CDR3: CASSLTVSSSGEQYF
DNA: TGTGCCAGCAGTCTTACGGTCTCCTCATCGGGGGAGCAGTACTTC

size: once
D: TRBD1
V: TRBV28
J: TRBJ1-2
CDR3: CASSTNRGGGGYTF
DNA: TGTGCCAGCAGCACAAACAGGGGAGGGGGCGGCTACACCTTC

size: .
D: .
V: TRBV5-1
J: TRBJ1-2
CDR3: CASSLGPRTEGYTF
DNA: TGCGCCAGCAGCTTGGGCCCTCGGACGGAGGGCTACACCTTC

size: .
D: .
V: TRBV15
J: TRBJ1-1
CDR3: CATSIRGNEAFF
DNA: TGTGCCACCAGCATCAGGGGAAATGAAGCTTTCTTT

size: .
D: .
V: TRBV29-1
J: TRBJ2-1
CDR3: CSVGVGNEQFF
DNA: TGCAGCGTTGGCGTGGGGAATGAGCAGTTCTTC

size: .
D: .
V: TRBV7-2
J: TRBJ1-1
CDR3: CASSPGVENTEAFF
DNA: TGTGCCAGCAGCCCGGGGGTTGAGAACACTGAAGCTTTCTTT

size: .
D: TRBD1
V: TRBV6-1
J: TRBJ1-1
CDR3: CASTNDRDNTEAFF
DNA: TGTGCCAGCACCAACGACAGGGACAACACTGAAGCTTTCTTT

size: once
D: .
V: TRBV28
J: TRBJ1-2
CDR3: CASSRLRGGEGYTF
DNA: TGTGCCAGCAGTCGATTGAGAGGGGGTGAGGGCTACACCTTC

size: few
D: .
V: TRBV2
J: TRBJ2-7
CDR3: CASSGFRSGQYF
DNA: TGTGCCAGCAGTGGGTTCAGATCAGGGCAGTACTTC

size: .
D: .
V: TRBV2
J: TRBJ1-2
CDR3: CASSEALGGGGYTF
DNA: TGTGCCAGCAGTGAAGCGCTTGGGGGCGGAGGCTACACCTTC

size: .
D: .
V: TRBV11-2
J: TRBJ1-5
CDR3: CASSLDLYNQPQHF
DNA: TGTGCCAGCAGCTTAGATCTTTACAATCAGCCCCAGCATTTT

size: .
D: TRBD1
V: TRBV9
J: TRBJ2-7
CDR3: CASSARLGTGNEQYF
DNA: TGTGCCAGCAGCGCCCGGCTAGGGACAGGGAACGAGCAGTACTTC

size: once
D: .
V: TRBV2
J: TRBJ1-4
CDR3: CASSFDSPRANEKLFF
DNA: TGTGCCAGCAGTTTTGACAGCCCCAGGGCTAATGAAAAACTGTTTTTT

size: once
D: TRBD2
V: TRBV4-3
J: TRBJ2-2
CDR3: CASSHQKAGTSSLRFNTGELFF
DNA: TGCGCCAGCAGCCACCAAAAAGCCGGGACTAGCTCCCTCCGATTCAACACCGGGGAGCTGTTTTTT

size: .
D: .
V: TRBV7-2
J: TRBJ2-4
CDR3: CASSFTQGIQYF
DNA: TGTGCCAGCAGCTTCACCCAGGGCATTCAGTACTTC

size: .
D: .
V: TRBV6-5
J: TRBJ1-2
CDR3: CASSYDARRSEGYTF
DNA: TGTGCCAGCAGTTACGACGCCAGGCGGTCGGAGGGCTACACCTTC

size: .
D: .
V: TRBV19
J: TRBJ2-7
CDR3: CASSPGAYEQYF
DNA: TGTGCCAGTAGCCCAGGGGCCTACGAGCAGTACTTC

size: .
D: .
V: TRBV5-5
J: TRBJ1-6
CDR3: CASSLQHSYNSPLHF
DNA: TGTGCCAGCAGCTTGCAGCACTCCTATAATTCACCCCTCCACTTT

size: .
D: TRBD2
V: TRBV6-4
J: TRBJ2-2
CDR3: CASRGGYGRGLFF
DNA: TGTGCCAGCAGGGGGGGGTACGGGAGGGGGCTGTTTTTT

size: .
D: .
V: TRBV21-1
J: TRBJ1-5
CDR3: CASSKALPNQPQHF
DNA: TGTGCCAGCAGCAAAGCGCTTCCCAATCAGCCCCAGCATTTT

size: .
D: .
V: TRBV6-5
J: TRBJ1-1
CDR3: CASGGDTEAFF
DNA: TGTGCCAGCGGTGGGGACACTGAAGCTTTCTTT

size: .
D: .
V: TRBV7-6
J: TRBJ2-5
CDR3: CASSRQELETQYF
DNA: TGTGCCAGCAGCCGACAGGAATTAGAGACCCAGTACTTC

size: .
D: TRBD1
V: TRBV10-1
J: TRBJ2-2
CDR3: CASSGTGRHTGELFF
DNA: TGCGCCAGCAGTGGGACAGGGAGGCACACCGGGGAGCTGTTTTTT

size: .
D: .
V: TRBV4-2
J: TRBJ1-1
CDR3: CASSQESPTEAFF
DNA: TGTGCCAGCAGCCAAGAGTCCCCGACTGAAGCTTTCTTT

size: once
D: TRBD1
V: TRBV7-9
J: TRBJ1-1
CDR3: CASTPPRDRVIGAFF
DNA: TGTGCCAGCACCCCCCCCCGGGACAGGGTAATAGGAGCTTTCTTT

size: .
D: .
V: TRBV18
J: TRBJ1-2
CDR3: CASSPGDYYGYTF
DNA: TGTGCCAGCTCACCGGGGGACTACTATGGCTACACCTTC

size: .
D: .
V: TRBV18
J: TRBJ1-5
CDR3: CASSPPGGASQPQHF
DNA: TGTGCCAGCTCACCACCGGGGGGCGCTTCTCAGCCCCAGCATTTT